A selection of T cell receptor beta chains follows, all from one sample in a study of shared clonotypes between healthy human individuals. Generated by immunoSEQ multiplex PCR, the TCRdb table keeps only in-frame clones and is missing some. This sample carries some 2,500,000 clones, roughly 90% of them seen once, and the ten largest clones take approximately 0.41%. Sequenced sample: naive CD4+ T cells from PBMCs. These receptors were obtained from a man between 18 and 29 years old in good health. Some clones in this sample may be carry-over from other donors' samples. Each CDR3 is given with its conserved first and last residue. D genes are given only for firm matches. The size entry is marked missing in some rows and otherwise reads once, few, many or a size class.

j_call	clone_size	d_call	v_call	cdr3_aa	cdr3_nt
TRBJ2-3	once	TRBD2	TRBV30	CAWSLIAGGVTDTQYF	TGTGCCTGGAGTTTAATAGCGGGAGGGGTCACAGATACGCAGTATTTT
TRBJ2-3	-	-	TRBV7-3	CASSLRQLDTQYF	TGTGCCAGCAGCTTAAGACAGCTTGATACGCAGTATTTT
TRBJ1-1	few	-	TRBV30	CAWSVRAGDGAFF	TGTGCCTGGAGTGTACGGGCAGGGGATGGAGCTTTCTTT
TRBJ1-2	-	-	TRBV7-2	CASSPQVTYPYGYTF	TGTGCCAGCAGCCCTCAAGTAACGTACCCCTATGGCTACACCTTC
TRBJ1-5	-	TRBD1	TRBV28	CASGTWDRGGQPQHF	TGTGCCAGCGGCACTTGGGACAGGGGAGGCCAGCCCCAGCATTTT
TRBJ2-3	-	TRBD2	TRBV7-2	CASSIQPLAGGYTDTQYF	TGTGCCAGCAGCATCCAACCCCTAGCGGGAGGGTACACAGATACGCAGTATTTT
TRBJ2-1	-	TRBD2	TRBV6-4	CASSTSGRTNEQFF	TGTGCCAGCAGTACTAGCGGGAGGACCAATGAGCAGTTCTTC
TRBJ1-5	-	-	TRBV28	CASSTPQPQHF	TGTGCCAGCAGCACGCCCCAGCCCCAGCATTTT
TRBJ1-2	-	-	TRBV7-2	CASSYSVPVGGFRYGYTF	TGTGCCAGCAGCTACTCCGTTCCGGTTGGGGGCTTTCGGTATGGCTACACCTTC
TRBJ2-7	once	-	TRBV6-5	CASSYQAGDIFEQYF	TGTGCCAGCAGTTACCAAGCTGGGGACATTTTCGAGCAGTACTTC
TRBJ2-3	-	TRBD2	TRBV28	CASEQFSGRAGADTQYF	TGTGCCAGCGAACAATTTAGCGGGAGGGCCGGGGCAGATACGCAGTATTTT
TRBJ1-4	-	-	TRBV27	CASSAFGQPRLWDEKLFF	TGTGCCAGCAGTGCGTTCGGACAGCCCCGATTGTGGGATGAAAAACTGTTTTTT
TRBJ1-4	-	TRBD1	TRBV5-1	CASRGQGHEKLFF	TGCGCCAGCAGAGGACAGGGGCATGAAAAACTGTTTTTT
TRBJ2-1	-	TRBD2	TRBV5-1	CASSLWGGNEQFF	TGCGCCAGCAGCTTGTGGGGGGGCAATGAGCAGTTCTTC
TRBJ2-1	few	-	TRBV5-1	CASSLGGSYNEQFF	TGCGCCAGCAGCTTGGGCGGCTCCTACAATGAGCAGTTCTTC
TRBJ2-5	-	-	TRBV7-7	CASSFGRVETQYF	TGTGCCAGCAGCTTCGGGCGCGTGGAGACCCAGTACTTC
TRBJ1-1	-	-	TRBV7-3	CASSSGQRNTEAFF	TGTGCCAGCAGCTCGGGACAAAGGAACACTGAAGCTTTCTTT
TRBJ2-2	-	-	TRBV15	CATSRGAGMNTGELFF	TGTGCCACCAGCAGAGGGGCGGGAATGAACACCGGGGAGCTGTTTTTT
TRBJ1-1	-	-	TRBV29-1	CSVENRGPDTEAFF	TGCAGCGTTGAGAACCGGGGGCCAGACACTGAAGCTTTCTTT
TRBJ2-3	once	-	TRBV28	CASSLLGTPFFSTDTQYF	TGTGCCAGCAGTTTACTTGGGACACCATTTTTTAGCACAGATACGCAGTATTTT
TRBJ2-2	once	-	TRBV19	CASKADANTGELFF	TGTGCCAGTAAGGCAGACGCGAACACCGGGGAGCTGTTTTTT
TRBJ2-4	-	TRBD2	TRBV28	CASSFGRAGNIQYF	TGTGCCAGCAGTTTTGGGAGGGCGGGAAACATTCAGTACTTC
TRBJ2-3	-	-	TRBV28	CASSSGDRRDTQYF	TGTGCCAGCAGTTCGGGGGACAGAAGAGATACGCAGTATTTT
TRBJ2-3	once	TRBD1	TRBV2	CASSAGQVRTDTQYF	TGTGCCAGCAGTGCGGGACAGGTCCGCACAGATACGCAGTATTTT
TRBJ2-1	-	-	TRBV11-2	CASSLGALGHEQFF	TGTGCCAGCAGCTTAGGCGCCCTCGGCCATGAGCAGTTCTTC
TRBJ1-1	-	-	TRBV2	CASSVVRSGTEAFF	TGTGCCAGCAGTGTGGTCAGGTCGGGAACTGAAGCTTTCTTT
TRBJ2-7	-	TRBD2	TRBV18	CASSRTGGSGYEQYF	TGTGCCAGCTCGCGCACCGGCGGGAGTGGGTACGAGCAGTACTTC